This entry features one TCR beta chain sequence. The CDR3 runs 11 residues. The germline CDR1 and CDR2 sequences are SNHLY and FYNNEI. V lost 4 bases to trimming and J lost 6 bases, with 4 bases between them. As handled by the study authors: How many nucleated cells were present was estimated from reference gene primer amplification. Sequencing was performed with immunoSEQ multiplex PCR; in TCRdb, only in-frame clones are kept and a portion is missing. The V and J calls and clone size were taken over from that table, and D and trimming were inferred from the DNA. The sample has roughly 190,000 clones; less than 90% are singletons. This entry comes from a study of blood T cell repertoires in COVID-19. Study-level information: The cDNA or gDNA used as material had been derived from T cells, B-cell-depleted T cells, or PBMCs.

This receptor was obtained from a human donor in a cohort sampled during active COVID-19. V is TRBV2 and J is TRBJ2-1; D gene ambiguous. The material sequenced was peripheral blood. CDR3 nucleotide sequence: TGTGCCAGCAGTGGAGGCAATGAGCAGTTCTTC. Its translation: CASSGGNEQFF. Filled out from reference TRBV2 and TRBJ2-1, the complete variable domain reads EPEVTQTPSHQVTQMGQEVILRCVPISNHLYFYWYRQILGQKVEFLVSFYNNEISEKSEIFDDQFSVERPDGSNFTLKIRSTKLEDSAMYFCASSGGNEQFFGPGTRLTVL.